A selection of T cell receptor beta chains follows, all from one sample in a study of response to subunit inactivated influenza vaccine. Each CDR3 protein is one row after TCRdb ran MiXCR on the RT-PCR reads. The sample yields approximately 730,000 distinct CDR3 sequences, about 14% seen once. Sample: PBMCs from blood, taken 14 to 15 days before vaccination. The source is a man in his fifties who received an inactivated influenza vaccine. CDR3s include the opening cysteine and the closing phenylalanine or tryptophan. A D gene is named only where the DNA matches it firmly.

V	D	CDR3
TRBV20-1	TRBD1	CSARAMGQGEKLFF
TRBV20-1	NA	CSAPDSGEQTQYF
TRBV18	NA	CASSPEQIGYEQYF
TRBV14	NA	CASSQEFPRETQYF
TRBV15	NA	CATSRDSWARMNTGELFF
TRBV10-2	NA	CASLGPGRSGNTIYF
TRBV4-2	NA	CASSQDGAETDTQYF
TRBV7-9	TRBD1	CASSGGGQVGTGELFF
TRBV12-3/TRBV12-4	NA	CASSPRGHPGTEAFF
TRBV12-3/TRBV12-4	NA	CASSFAASSYNEQFF
TRBV28	NA	CASTPHGRGDEQFF
TRBV5-1	NA	CASTTGTSGWTQYF
TRBV12-5	NA	CASGLVSVRRKSSYEQYF
TRBV6-4	NA	CASSDRAGGETDTQYF
TRBV3-1	NA	CASSPGGAEAFF
TRBV4-3	NA	CASSQESSTGREKLFF
TRBV24-1	NA	CATSDIYTSSYNEQFF
TRBV6-1	NA	CASSEAYNQPQHF
TRBV6-2/TRBV6-3	TRBD2	CASVVAGGPNEQFF
TRBV6-5	NA	CASSYDRFREQFF
TRBV6-1	NA	CASSTPSTGYEQYF
TRBV7-2	NA	CASSARGQSNQPQHF
TRBV4-3	NA	CASSQGIVATLGNEQFF
TRBV5-1	TRBD1	CASSLGQAQYEQYF
TRBV29-1	NA	CSVEDFGGTDTQYF
TRBV18	TRBD1	CASSPGTGAGEQYF
TRBV15	NA	CATSREIGGSLGYTF
TRBV7-8	TRBD2	CASTTEASGPFSSYNEQFF
TRBV7-9	NA	CASSAPSGPNEGTQYF
TRBV27	TRBD2	CASSFLAGGSRELFF
TRBV28	NA	CASSLGLTPNYGYTF
TRBV5-4	NA	CASSRDTLKDEKLFF
TRBV29-1	TRBD2	CSVGWLAGFTDTQYF
TRBV14	NA	CASSQDEGEQFF
TRBV7-2	TRBD2	CASSLAGGWTGELFF
TRBV6-1	TRBD1	CASSGGQNTRSYGYTF
TRBV4-1	NA	CASSPSPFTGYEQYF
TRBV3-1	TRBD2	CASSPGLTETQYF
TRBV4-1	NA	CASSQVQGMGHEQYF
TRBV2	NA	CASRISGVLGGDTQYF
TRBV28	NA	CASSLPSGDPSYEQYF
TRBV6-2/TRBV6-3	TRBD1	CASRRTGGLNTEAFF
TRBV29-1	NA	CSAWAEREQYF
TRBV6-5	NA	CASSYSGWYTGELFF
TRBV18	NA	CASSPNRENEQFF
TRBV3-1	TRBD1	CASSQTGGGSPLHF
TRBV20-1	NA	CSARDVERGYGYTF
TRBV14	TRBD1	CASSLNRGLTEAFF
TRBV12-3/TRBV12-4	NA	CASSRRRGAGLGAFF
TRBV5-5	NA	CASSSFGGYTF
TRBV7-3	NA	CASCPGVLAGHEQFF
TRBV4-2	TRBD2	CASSHSGGNTDTQYF
TRBV10-3	TRBD2	CATKTSGRGDEQFF
TRBV12-3/TRBV12-4	NA	CASSPSGRGNEQYF
TRBV12-3/TRBV12-4	TRBD2	CASSLASGSNEQYF
TRBV29-1	NA	CSVVGRDGYTF
TRBV29-1	NA	CSVDWVGVGETQYF
TRBV15	TRBD1	CATSQRTGLKNIQYF
TRBV12-3/TRBV12-4	NA	CASRGSAGLTEAFF